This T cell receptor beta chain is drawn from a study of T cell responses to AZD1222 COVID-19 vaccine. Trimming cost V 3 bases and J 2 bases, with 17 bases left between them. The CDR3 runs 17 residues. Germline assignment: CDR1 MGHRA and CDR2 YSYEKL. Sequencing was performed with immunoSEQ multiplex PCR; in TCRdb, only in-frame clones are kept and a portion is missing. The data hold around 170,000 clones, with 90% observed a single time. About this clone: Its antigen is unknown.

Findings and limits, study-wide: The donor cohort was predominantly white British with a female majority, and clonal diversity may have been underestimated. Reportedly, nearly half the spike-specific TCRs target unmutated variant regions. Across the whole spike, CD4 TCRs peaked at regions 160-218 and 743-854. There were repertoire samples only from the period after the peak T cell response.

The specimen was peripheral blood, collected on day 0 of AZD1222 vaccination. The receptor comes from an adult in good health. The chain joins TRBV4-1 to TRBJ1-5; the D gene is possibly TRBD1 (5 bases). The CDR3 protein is CASSHPGGERGNQPQHF. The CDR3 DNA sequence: TGCGCCAGCAGCCATCCCGGAGGGGAGAGGGGCAATCAGCCCCAGCATTTT.